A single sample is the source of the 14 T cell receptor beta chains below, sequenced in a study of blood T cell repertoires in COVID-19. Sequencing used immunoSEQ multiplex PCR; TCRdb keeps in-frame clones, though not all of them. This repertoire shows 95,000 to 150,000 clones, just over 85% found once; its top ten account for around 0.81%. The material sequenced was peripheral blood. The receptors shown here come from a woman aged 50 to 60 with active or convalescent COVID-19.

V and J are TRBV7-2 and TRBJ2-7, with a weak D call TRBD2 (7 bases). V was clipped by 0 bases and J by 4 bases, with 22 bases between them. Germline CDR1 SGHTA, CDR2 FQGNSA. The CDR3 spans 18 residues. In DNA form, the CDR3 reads TGTGCCAGCAGCTTAGCGGGGAGGGGGGCAAACCTTTTTTACGAGCAGTACTTC. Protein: CASSLAGRGANLFYEQYF. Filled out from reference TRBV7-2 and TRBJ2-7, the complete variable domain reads GAGVSQSPSNKVTEKGKDVELRCDPISGHTALYWYRQSLGQGLEFLIYFQGNSAPDKSGLPSDRFSAERTGGSVSTLTIQRTQQEDSAVYLCASSLAGRGANLFYEQYFGPGTRLTVT.

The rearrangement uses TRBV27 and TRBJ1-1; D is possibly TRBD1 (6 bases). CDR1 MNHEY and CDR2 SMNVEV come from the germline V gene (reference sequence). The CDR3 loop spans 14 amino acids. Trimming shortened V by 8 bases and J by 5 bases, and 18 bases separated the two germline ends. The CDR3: CASLGGGRRTEAFF. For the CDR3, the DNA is TGTGCCAGCTTGGGGGGGGGCCGAAGGACTGAAGCTTTCTTT.

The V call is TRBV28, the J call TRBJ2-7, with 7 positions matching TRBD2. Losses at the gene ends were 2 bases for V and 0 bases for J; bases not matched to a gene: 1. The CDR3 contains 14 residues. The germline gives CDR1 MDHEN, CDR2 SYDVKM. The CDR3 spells CASSLGGSSYEQYF. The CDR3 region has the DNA TGTGCCAGCAGTTTAGGCGGGAGCTCCTACGAGCAGTACTTC.

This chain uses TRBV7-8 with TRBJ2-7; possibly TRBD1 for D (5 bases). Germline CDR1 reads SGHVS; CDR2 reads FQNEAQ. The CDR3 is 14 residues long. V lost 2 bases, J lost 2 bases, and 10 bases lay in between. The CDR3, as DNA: TGTGCCAGCAGCTTACCACAGGATGCCTACGAGCAGTACTTC. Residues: CASSLPQDAYEQYF.

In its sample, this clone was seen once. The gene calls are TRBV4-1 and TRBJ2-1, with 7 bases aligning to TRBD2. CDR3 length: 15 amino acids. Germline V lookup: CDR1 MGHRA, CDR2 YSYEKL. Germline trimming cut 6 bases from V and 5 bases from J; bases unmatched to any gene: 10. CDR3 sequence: CASRGLREKDNEQFF. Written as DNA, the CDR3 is TGCGCCAGCAGGGGATTGCGGGAGAAGGACAATGAGCAGTTCTTC.

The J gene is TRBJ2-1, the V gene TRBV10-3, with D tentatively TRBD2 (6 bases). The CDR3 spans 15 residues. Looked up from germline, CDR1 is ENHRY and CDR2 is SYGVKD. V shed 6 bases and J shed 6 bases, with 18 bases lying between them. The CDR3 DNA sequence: TGTGCCATCAGAGGCCGGGAGAAGCCGGGCAATGAGCAGTTCTTC. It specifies CAIRGREKPGNEQFF.

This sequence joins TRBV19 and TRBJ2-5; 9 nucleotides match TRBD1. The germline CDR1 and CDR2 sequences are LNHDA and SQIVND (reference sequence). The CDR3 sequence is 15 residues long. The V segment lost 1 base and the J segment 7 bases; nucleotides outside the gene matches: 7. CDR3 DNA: TGTGCCAGTAGTATAGGAGATGGGACAGGGCGGACCCAGTACTTC. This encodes CASSIGDGTGRTQYF.

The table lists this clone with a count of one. As DNA, the CDR3 is TGTGCCAGCAGTTACAGGCTTAGCGGGGGCGATGAGCAGTTCTTC. The encoded protein is CASSYRLSGGDEQFF. The V and J genes are TRBV6-2 or TRBV6-3 and TRBJ2-1; 9 nucleotides agree with TRBD2. The CDR3 sequence is 15 residues long. Looked up from germline, CDR1 is MNHEY and CDR2 is SVGEGT. The V gene end was trimmed by 2 bases and the J gene end by 8 bases; junction bases not matched to a gene: 7.

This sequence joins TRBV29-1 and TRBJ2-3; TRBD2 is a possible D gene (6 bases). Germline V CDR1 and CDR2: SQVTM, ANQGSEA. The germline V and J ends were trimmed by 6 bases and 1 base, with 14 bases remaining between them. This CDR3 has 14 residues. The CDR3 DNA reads TGCAGCGTCGAGGCCCAGCGGGGCACAGATACGCAGTATTTT. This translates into CSVEAQRGTDTQYF.

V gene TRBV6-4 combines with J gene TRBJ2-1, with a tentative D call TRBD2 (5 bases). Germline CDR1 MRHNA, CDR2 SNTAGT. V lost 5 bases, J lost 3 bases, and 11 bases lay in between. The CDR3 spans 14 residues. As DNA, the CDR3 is TGTGCCAGCAGTCGGGGATATGGCTACAATGAGCAGTTCTTC. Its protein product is CASSRGYGYNEQFF.

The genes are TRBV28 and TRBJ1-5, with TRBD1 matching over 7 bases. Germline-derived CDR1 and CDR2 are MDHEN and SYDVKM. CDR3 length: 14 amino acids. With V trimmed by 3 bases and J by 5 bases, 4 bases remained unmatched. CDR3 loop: CASSFTGDHQPQHF. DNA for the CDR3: TGTGCCAGCAGTTTTACAGGGGACCATCAGCCCCAGCATTTT.

CDR3 amino acids: CSVEDRARVGYTF. CDR3 DNA: TGCAGCGTTGAAGATCGGGCCAGGGTGGGCTACACCTTC. J is TRBJ1-2 and V is TRBV29-1; tentative D call: TRBD1 (5 bases). Germline CDR1 is SQVTM and CDR2 is ANQGSEA. V gave up 0 bases and J gave up 8 bases, with 13 bases separating them. This CDR3 region has 13 residues.

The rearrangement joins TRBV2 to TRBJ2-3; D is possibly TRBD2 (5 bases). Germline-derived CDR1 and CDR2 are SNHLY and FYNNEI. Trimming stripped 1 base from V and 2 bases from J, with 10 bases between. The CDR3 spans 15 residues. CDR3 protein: CASSEEADSTDTQYF. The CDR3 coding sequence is TGTGCCAGCAGTGAAGAGGCGGACTCCACAGATACGCAGTATTTT.

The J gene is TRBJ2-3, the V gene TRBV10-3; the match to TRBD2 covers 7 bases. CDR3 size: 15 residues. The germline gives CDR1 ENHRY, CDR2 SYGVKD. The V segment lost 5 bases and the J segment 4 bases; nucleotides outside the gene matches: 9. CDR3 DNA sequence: TGTGCCATCAGTTCTGGACTAGTAGGGCCAGATACGCAGTATTTT. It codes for CAISSGLVGPDTQYF.